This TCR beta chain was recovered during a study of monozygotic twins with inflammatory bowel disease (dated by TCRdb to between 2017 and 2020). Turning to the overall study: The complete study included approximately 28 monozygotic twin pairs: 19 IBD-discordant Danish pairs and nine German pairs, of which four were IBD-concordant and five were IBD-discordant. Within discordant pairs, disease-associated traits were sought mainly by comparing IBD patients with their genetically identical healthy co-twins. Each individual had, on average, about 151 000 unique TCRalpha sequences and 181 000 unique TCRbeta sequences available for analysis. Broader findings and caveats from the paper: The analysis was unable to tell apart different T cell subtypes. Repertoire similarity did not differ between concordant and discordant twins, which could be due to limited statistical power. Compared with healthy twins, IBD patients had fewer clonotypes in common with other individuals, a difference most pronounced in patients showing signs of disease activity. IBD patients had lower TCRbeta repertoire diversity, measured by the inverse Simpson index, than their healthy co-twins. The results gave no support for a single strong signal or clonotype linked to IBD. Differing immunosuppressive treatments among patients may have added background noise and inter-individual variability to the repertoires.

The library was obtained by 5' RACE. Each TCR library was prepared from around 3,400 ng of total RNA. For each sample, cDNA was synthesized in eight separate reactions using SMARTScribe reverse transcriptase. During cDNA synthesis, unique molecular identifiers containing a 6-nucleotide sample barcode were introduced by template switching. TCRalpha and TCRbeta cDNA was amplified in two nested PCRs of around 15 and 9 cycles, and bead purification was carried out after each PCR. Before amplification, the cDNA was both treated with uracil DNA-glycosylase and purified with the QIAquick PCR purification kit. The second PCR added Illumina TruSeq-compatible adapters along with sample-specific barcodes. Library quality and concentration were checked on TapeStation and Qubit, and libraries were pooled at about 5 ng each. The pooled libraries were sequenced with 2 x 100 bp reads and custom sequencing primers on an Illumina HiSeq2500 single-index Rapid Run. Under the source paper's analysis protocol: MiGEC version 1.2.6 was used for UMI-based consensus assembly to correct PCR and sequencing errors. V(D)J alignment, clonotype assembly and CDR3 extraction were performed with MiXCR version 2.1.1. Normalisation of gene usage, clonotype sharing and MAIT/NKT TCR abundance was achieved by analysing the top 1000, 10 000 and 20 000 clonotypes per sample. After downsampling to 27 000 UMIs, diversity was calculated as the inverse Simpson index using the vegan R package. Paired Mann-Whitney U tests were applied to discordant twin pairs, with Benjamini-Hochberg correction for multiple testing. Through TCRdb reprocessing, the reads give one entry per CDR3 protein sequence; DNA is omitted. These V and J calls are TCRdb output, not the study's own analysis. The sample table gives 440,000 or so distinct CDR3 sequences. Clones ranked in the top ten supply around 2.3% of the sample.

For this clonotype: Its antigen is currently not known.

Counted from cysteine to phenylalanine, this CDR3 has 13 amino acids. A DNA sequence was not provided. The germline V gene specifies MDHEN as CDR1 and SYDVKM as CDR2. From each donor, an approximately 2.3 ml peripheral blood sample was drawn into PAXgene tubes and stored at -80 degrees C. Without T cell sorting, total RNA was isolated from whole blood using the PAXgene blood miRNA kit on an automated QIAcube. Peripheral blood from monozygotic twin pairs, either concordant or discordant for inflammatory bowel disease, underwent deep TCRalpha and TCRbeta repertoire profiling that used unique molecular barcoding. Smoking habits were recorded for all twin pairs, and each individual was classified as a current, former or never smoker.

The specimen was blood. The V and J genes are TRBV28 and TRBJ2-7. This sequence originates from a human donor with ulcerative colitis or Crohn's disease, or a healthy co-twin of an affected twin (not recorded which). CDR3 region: CASSFYGDGEQYF.